This TCR beta chain was sequenced for a study of T cells after yellow fever vaccination. Study-wide points: A small share of clonotypes appeared in both CD4 and CD8 compartments. Post-booster repertoires again held most primary-vaccination clones (approximately 96% CD4, about 88% CD8).

Trimming cost V 1 base and J 4 bases; bases outside gene matches: 4. The germline gives CDR1 LGHDT, CDR2 YNNKEL (reference sequence). This CDR3 comprises 16 residues. This clonotype was found a few times. What it recognizes is unknown. By 5'RACE template switching, TCR cDNA was produced, with a universal primer site and UMIs added in the process. One entry per CDR3 protein, called by TCRdb with MiXCR from the 5' RACE reads. Seen here are 200,000 to 300,000 distinct CDR3 sequences, about an eighth observed once, and the top ten hold about 0.54%. Sequencing used CD4+ T cells sorted from PBMCs, obtained 45 days after the yellow fever booster vaccination. V gene TRBV3-1 combines with J gene TRBJ2-6; 7 bases agree with TRBD2. The receptor's source is a man aged 30 to 39 who received the YFV17D yellow fever vaccine. CDR3 sequence reads: CASSQGRGSGANVLTF. CDR3 bases: TGTGCCAGCAGCCAAGGGCGGGGGTCGGGGGCCAACGTCCTGACTTTC.